The 9 T cell receptor beta chains listed next were all sequenced from one sample in a study of Ad26.COV2.S vaccination and SARS-CoV-2 variants. Assay used: immunoSEQ multiplex PCR; TCRdb lists only in-frame clones, some missing. The table has approximately 97,000 clones, around three quarters seen once; the top ten hold 17%. Material: peripheral blood, obtained after recovery from COVID-19. The receptors stem from a human donor who had recovered from COVID-19.

J is TRBJ2-5 and V is TRBV28; D gene uncertain. V gave up 4 bases and J gave up 6 bases, with 12 bases separating them. The CDR3 length is 13 residues. Looked up from germline, CDR1 is MDHEN and CDR2 is SYDVKM. This CDR3 reads CASSSGSQQTQYF. For the CDR3, the DNA is TGTGCCAGCAGTTCGGGCTCTCAACAGACCCAGTACTTC.

The CDR3 here is CASRAPNYGYTF. CDR3 coding DNA: TGTGCCAGCAGAGCGCCGAACTATGGCTACACCTTC. V is TRBV7-9 and J is TRBJ1-2; D is ambiguous. There are 12 residues in the CDR3. Trimming took 6 bases from V and 2 from J, leaving 7 bases between them. The germline gives CDR1 SEHNR, CDR2 FQNEAQ (reference sequence).

In its sample, this clone was seen once. The V gene is TRBV4-1, the J gene TRBJ2-6; 8 bases agree with TRBD2. Germline CDR1 is MGHRA and CDR2 is YSYEKL. V trimming: 4 bases; J trimming: 0 bases; junction bases outside the gene matches: 8. CDR3 length: 18 residues. The CDR3 region is CASSPLPGGTSGANVLTF. DNA for the CDR3: TGCGCCAGCAGCCCACTCCCGGGGGGGACCTCTGGGGCCAACGTCCTGACTTTC.

The V call is TRBV11-2, the J call TRBJ1-2; 7 bases fit TRBD1. This CDR3 has 16 amino acids. J gave up 0 bases and V 5 bases, and 9 bases lay outside the gene matches. Germline CDR1 reads SGHAT; CDR2 reads FQNNGV. In DNA, the CDR3 is TGTGCCAGCAGCCTTCGAGGGGGCGAAGCTAACTATGGCTACACCTTC. Amino acid sequence: CASSLRGGEANYGYTF.

This chain joins TRBV7-9 and TRBJ1-6; D gene ambiguous. The CDR3 is 15 amino acids. CDR1 is SEHNR, CDR2 FQNEAQ, per germline (reference sequence). V dropped 2 bases and J dropped 10 bases, with 15 bases sitting between them. In DNA, the CDR3 is TGTGCCAGCAGCTTAAGGGCAGGTGGAGAATCACCCCTCCACTTT. Its protein product is CASSLRAGGESPLHF.

The J gene is TRBJ1-2, the V gene TRBV4-1; TRBD1 matches 8 bases. Germline V lookup: CDR1 MGHRA, CDR2 YSYEKL. The CDR3 is 19 amino acids. V shed 2 bases, J shed 4 bases, and the junction held 18 bases outside the gene matches. The CDR3 nucleotides are TGCGCCAGCAGCCAATTGCGGGGGGACAGGTGGTATCGTACCTATGGCTACACCTTC. This translates into CASSQLRGDRWYRTYGYTF.

This rearrangement joins TRBV3-1 (or the pseudogene TRBV3-2) to TRBJ2-4; 8 bases line up with TRBD2. The CDR3 extends over 18 amino acids. V lost 0 bases to trimming and J lost 1 base; unmatched junction nucleotides: 8. Germline CDR1 reads LGHDT; CDR2 reads YNNKEL (reference sequence). CDR3: CASSQDLRGALAKNIQYF. For the CDR3, the DNA is TGTGCCAGCAGCCAAGATTTGCGGGGGGCGCTTGCCAAAAACATTCAGTACTTC.

The rearrangement links TRBV10-3 to TRBJ1-1; TRBD1 agrees at 11 bases. This CDR3 comprises 15 residues. V trimming: 6 bases; J trimming: 0 bases; junction bases outside the gene matches: 3. Looked up from germline, CDR1 is ENHRY and CDR2 is SYGVKD. In DNA form, the CDR3 reads TGTGCCATCAGAAGGACAGGGGGCTTGAACACTGAAGCTTTCTTT. It specifies CAIRRTGGLNTEAFF.

V and J are TRBV7-9 and TRBJ2-5; 7 positions agree with TRBD1. The germline gives CDR1 SEHNR, CDR2 FQNEAQ (reference sequence). J lost 5 bases, V lost 5 bases, and 5 bases had no gene match. This CDR3 contains 13 residues. The CDR3 bases are TGTGCCAGCAGCGCACAGGGGCCCGAGACCCAGTACTTC. Translating gives CASSAQGPETQYF.